This T cell receptor (beta chain) was sequenced during a study of cytomegalovirus exposure and HLA in healthy donors. It was with 60 Vbeta and 13 Jbeta primers that the PCR ran. Assay: immunoSEQ multiplex PCR; the TCRdb copy retains only in-frame clones and omits some. The table includes more than 65,000 clones, about 74% detected once. The J segment lost 15 bases and the V segment lost 2 bases, leaving 9 bases of the junction unmatched. Germline assignment: CDR1 SQVTM and CDR2 ANQGSEA. The CDR3 spans 12 residues. Sample: PBMCs. This rearrangement joins TRBV29-1 to TRBJ2-3; 9 bases align to TRBD2. The clonotype comes from a man between 40 and 49 years old in good health and CMV-seronegative. The CDR3 region is CSVEWRGGRAYF. CDR3 sequence (DNA): TGCAGCGTTGAATGGCGGGGGGGACGGGCTTATTTT.